The T cell receptor beta chain under discussion was sequenced for a study of CD8+ T cells in alopecia areata. General study findings and limits: TCRs were shared less clearly across patients than in mice, possibly for HLA-related reasons.

Extraction of RNA preceded its reverse transcription into cDNA, which served as the sequencing template. Here immunoSEQ multiplex PCR was the method, and the copy in TCRdb shows in-frame clones only, minus some. This sample has some 160,000 clones, with 62% found just once. This clone was recorded a few times. Its specificity is unknown. The CDR3 has 13 residues. Germline loops: CDR1 SQVTM, CDR2 ANQGSEA. Trimming took off 5 bases at V and 1 base at J, with 8 bases between the two ends. The sequenced sample consisted of CD8+ T cells sorted from blood. The chain combines TRBV29-1 with TRBJ2-2; possible D gene TRBD1, 5 bases. The source is a human donor in good health. CDR3 sequence (DNA): TGCAGCGTTCAGGGTGAGAACACCGGGGAGCTGTTTTTT. Its translation is CSVQGENTGELFF.